This T cell receptor beta chain was observed in a study of Graves' ophthalmopathy and Graves' hyperthyroidism. Whole-study results and caveats: In blood, most expanded thyroid clonotypes above 0.001 frequency were also detected.

This CDR3 is 14 amino acids long. CDR1 and CDR2 (germline): SGHTA, FQGTGA. The ends were cut back, 1 base at V and 10 bases at J, with 14 bases in the middle. From RNA, the CDR3 regions of TCR beta chains were amplified and sequenced. An initial RT-PCR round employing HTBI primers preceded a second-round multiplex PCR. Via MiXCR, TCRdb re-called the multiplex PCR reads, giving one row per CDR3 protein. The sample has approximately 410,000 distinct CDR3 sequences; approximately 15% are singletons. As concerns this clonotype: The antigen is unknown.

The J gene is TRBJ2-1, the V gene TRBV7-3; the D gene is possibly TRBD2 (5 bases). The sequenced sample consisted of peripheral blood. The receptor was isolated from a woman under 30 with stable Graves' hyperthyroidism. The CDR3 DNA sequence: TGTGCCAGCAGCTTAAAACTAGAGGCAACCGAGCAGTTCTTC. Protein sequence: CASSLKLEATEQFF.